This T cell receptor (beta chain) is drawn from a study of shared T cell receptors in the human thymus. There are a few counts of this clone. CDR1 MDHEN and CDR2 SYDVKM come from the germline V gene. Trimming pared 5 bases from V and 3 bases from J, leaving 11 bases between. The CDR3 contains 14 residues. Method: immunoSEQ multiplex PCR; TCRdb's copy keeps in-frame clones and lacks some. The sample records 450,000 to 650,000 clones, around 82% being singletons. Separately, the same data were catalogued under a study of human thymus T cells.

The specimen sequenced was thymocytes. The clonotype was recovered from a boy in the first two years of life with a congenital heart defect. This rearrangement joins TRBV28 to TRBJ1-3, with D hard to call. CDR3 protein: CASSPFGYGNTIYF. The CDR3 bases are TGTGCCAGCAGTCCCTTCGGGTATGGAAACACCATATATTTT.